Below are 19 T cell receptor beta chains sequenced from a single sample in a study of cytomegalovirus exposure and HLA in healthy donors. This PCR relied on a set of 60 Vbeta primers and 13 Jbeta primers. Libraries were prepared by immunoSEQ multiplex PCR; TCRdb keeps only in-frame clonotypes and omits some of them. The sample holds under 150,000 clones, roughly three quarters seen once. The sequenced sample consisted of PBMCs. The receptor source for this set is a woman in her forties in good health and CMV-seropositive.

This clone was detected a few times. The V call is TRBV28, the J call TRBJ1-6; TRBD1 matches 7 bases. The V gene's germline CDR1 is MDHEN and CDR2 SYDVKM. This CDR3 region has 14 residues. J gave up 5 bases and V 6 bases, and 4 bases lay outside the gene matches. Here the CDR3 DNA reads TGTGCCAGCAGCCCCGGGACAGATAATTCACCCCTCCACTTT. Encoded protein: CASSPGTDNSPLHF.

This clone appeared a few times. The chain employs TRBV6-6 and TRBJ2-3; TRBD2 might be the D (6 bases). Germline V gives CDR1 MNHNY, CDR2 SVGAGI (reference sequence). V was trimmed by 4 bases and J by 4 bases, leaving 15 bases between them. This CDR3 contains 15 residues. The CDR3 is CASSLDEGGADTQYF. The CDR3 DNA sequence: TGTGCCAGCAGTTTGGACGAGGGAGGCGCAGATACGCAGTATTTT.

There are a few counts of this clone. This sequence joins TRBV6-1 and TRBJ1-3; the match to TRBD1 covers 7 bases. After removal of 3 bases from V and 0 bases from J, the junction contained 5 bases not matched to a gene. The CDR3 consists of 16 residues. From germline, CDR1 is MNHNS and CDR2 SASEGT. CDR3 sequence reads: CASSDPGQDSGNTIYF. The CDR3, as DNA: TGTGCCAGCAGTGACCCAGGACAGGACTCTGGAAACACCATATATTTT.

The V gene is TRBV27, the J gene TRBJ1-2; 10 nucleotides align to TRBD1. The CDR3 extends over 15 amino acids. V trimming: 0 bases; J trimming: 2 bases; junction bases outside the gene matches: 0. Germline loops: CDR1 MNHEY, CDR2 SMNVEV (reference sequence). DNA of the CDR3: TGTGCCAGCAGTTTATCGGGACAGGGGAACTATGGCTACACCTTC. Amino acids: CASSLSGQGNYGYTF.

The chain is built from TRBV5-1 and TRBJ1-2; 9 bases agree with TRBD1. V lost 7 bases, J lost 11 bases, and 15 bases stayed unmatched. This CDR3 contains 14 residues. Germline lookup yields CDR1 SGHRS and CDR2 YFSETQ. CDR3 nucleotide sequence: TGCGCCAGCTGTCCCGGGACAGGGTCTGTACTATACACCTTC. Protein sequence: CASCPGTGSVLYTF.

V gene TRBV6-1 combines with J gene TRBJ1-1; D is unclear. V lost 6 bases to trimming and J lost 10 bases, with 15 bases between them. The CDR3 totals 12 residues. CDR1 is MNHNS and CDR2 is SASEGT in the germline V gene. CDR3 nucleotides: TGTGCCAGCAGCCAGGAGGTGGTCGGAGCTTTCTTT. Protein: CASSQEVVGAFF.

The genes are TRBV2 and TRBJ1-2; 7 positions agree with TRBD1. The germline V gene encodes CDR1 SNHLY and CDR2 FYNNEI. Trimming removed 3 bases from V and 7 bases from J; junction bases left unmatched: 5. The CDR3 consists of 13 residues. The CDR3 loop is CASSEGQLIGYTF. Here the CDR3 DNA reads TGTGCCAGCAGTGAGGGACAGCTCATTGGCTACACCTTC. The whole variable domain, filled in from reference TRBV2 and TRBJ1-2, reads EPEVTQTPSHQVTQMGQEVILRCVPISNHLYFYWYRQILGQKVEFLVSFYNNEISEKSEIFDDQFSVERPDGSNFTLKIRSTKLEDSAMYFCASSEGQLIGYTFGSGTRLTVV.

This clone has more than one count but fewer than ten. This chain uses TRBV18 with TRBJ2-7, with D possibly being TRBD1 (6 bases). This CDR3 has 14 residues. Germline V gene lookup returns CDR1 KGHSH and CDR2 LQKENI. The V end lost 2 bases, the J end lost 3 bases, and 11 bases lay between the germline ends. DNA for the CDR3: TGTGCCAGCTCACCAGGACAGCCAAACTACGAGCAGTACTTC. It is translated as CASSPGQPNYEQYF.

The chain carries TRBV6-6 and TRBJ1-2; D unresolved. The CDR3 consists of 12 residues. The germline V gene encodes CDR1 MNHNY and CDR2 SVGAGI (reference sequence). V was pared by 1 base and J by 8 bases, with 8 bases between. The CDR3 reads CASSYYRTGYTF. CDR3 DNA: TGTGCCAGCAGTTACTACAGAACAGGCTACACCTTC.

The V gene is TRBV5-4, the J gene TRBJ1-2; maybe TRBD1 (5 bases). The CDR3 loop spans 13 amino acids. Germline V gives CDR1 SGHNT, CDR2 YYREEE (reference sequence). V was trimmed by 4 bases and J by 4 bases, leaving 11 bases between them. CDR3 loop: CASSLQGLYGYTF. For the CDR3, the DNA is TGTGCCAGCAGCCTCCAGGGCCTCTATGGCTACACCTTC. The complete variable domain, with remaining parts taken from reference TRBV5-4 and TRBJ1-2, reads ETGVTQSPTHLIKTRGQQVTLRCSSQSGHNTVSWYQQALGQGPQFIFQYYREEENGRGNFPPRFSGLQFPNYSSELNVNALELDDSALYLCASSLQGLYGYTFGSGTRLTVV.

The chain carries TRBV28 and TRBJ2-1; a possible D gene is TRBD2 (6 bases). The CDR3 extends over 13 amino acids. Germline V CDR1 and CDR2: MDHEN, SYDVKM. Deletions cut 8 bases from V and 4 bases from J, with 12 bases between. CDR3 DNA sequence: TGTGCCAGCGGGACTCCCCATTACAATGAGCAGTTCTTC. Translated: CASGTPHYNEQFF.

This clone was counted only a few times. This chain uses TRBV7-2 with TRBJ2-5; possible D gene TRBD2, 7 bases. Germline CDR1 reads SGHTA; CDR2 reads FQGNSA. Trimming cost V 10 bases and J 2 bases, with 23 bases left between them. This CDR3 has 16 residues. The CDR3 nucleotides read TGTGCCACCAATTACAGGGCTAGCGGAGGGCAAGAGACCCAGTACTTC. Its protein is CATNYRASGGQETQYF.

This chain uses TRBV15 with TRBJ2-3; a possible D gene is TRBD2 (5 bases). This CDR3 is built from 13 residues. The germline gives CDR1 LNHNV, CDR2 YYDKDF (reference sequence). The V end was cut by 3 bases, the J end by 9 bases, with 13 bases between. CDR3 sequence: CATSSQAGNTQYF. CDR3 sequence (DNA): TGTGCCACCAGCAGTCAGGCCGGGAACACGCAGTATTTT. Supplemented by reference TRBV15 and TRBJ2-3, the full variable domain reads DAMVIQNPRYQVTQFGKPVTLSCSQTLNHNVMYWYQQKSSQAPKLLFHYYDKDFNNEADTPDNFQSRRPNTSFCFLDIRSPGLGDTAMYLCATSSQAGNTQYFGPGTRLTVL.

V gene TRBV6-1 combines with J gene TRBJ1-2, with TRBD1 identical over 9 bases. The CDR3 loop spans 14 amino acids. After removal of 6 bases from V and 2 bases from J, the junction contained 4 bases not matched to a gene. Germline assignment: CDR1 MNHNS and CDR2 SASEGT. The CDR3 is CASRTGQGNYGYTF. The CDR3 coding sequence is TGTGCCAGCAGGACAGGACAGGGGAACTATGGCTACACCTTC.

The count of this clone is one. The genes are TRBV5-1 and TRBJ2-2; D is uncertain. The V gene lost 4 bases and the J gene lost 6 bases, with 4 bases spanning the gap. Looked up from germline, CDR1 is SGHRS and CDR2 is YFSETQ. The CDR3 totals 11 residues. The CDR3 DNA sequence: TGCGCCAGCAGCGTCGCCGGGGAGCTGTTTTTT. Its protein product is CASSVAGELFF.

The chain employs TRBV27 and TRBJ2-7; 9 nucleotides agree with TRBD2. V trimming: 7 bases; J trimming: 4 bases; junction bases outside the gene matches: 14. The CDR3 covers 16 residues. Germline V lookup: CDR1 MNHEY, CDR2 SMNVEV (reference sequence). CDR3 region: CASNGPHGAGGYEQYF. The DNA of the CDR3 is TGTGCCAGCAACGGACCCCACGGAGCGGGGGGATACGAGCAGTACTTC.

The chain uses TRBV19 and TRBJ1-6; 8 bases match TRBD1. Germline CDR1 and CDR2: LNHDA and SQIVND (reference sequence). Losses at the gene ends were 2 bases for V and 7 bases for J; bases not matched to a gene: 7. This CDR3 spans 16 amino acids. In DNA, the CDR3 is TGTGCCAGTAGTATAAGCTTCGCAGGGGGCAATTCACCCCTCCACTTT. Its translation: CASSISFAGGNSPLHF.

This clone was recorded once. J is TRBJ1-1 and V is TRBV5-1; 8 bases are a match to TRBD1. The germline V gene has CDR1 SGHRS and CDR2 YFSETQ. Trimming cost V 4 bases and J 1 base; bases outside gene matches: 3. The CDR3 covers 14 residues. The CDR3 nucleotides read TGCGCCAGCAGCACGGGACAGGAGAACACTGAAGCTTTCTTT. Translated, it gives CASSTGQENTEAFF.

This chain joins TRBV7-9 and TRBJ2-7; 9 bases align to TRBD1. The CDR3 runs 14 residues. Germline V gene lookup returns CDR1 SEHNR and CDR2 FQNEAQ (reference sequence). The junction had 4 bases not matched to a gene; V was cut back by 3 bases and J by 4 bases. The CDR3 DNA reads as TGTGCCAGCAGCTTTGGACAGGGGAATTACGAGCAGTACTTC. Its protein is CASSFGQGNYEQYF.